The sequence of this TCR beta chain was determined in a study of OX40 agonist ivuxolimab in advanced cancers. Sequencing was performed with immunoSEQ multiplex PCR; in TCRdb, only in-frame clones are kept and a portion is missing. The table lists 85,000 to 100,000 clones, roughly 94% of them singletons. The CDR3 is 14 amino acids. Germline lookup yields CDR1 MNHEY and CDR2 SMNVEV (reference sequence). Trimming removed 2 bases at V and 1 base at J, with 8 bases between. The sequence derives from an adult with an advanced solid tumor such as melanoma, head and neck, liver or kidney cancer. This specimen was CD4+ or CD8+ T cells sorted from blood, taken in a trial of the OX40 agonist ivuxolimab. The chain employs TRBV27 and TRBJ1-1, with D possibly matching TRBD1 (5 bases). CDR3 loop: CASSLRGANTEAFF. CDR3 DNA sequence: TGTGCCAGCAGTTTAAGGGGAGCGAACACTGAAGCTTTCTTT.